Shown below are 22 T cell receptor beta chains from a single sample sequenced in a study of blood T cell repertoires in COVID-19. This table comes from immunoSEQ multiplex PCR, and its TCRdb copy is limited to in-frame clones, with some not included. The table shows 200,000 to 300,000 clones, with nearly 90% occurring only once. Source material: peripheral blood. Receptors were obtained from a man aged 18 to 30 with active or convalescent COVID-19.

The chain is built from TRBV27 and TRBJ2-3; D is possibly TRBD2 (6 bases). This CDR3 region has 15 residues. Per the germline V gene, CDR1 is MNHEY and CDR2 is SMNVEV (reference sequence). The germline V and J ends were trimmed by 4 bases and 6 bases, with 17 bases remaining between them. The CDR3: CASSSGTYGVDTQYF. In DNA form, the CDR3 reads TGTGCCAGCAGTTCCGGGACTTATGGGGTGGATACGCAGTATTTT.

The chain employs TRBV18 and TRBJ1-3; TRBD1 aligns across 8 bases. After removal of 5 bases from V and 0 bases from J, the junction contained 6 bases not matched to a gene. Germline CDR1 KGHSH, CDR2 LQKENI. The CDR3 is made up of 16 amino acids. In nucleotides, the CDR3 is TGTGCCAGCTCATCCCGGGACAGGAGCTCTGGAAACACCATATATTTT. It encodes CASSSRDRSSGNTIYF.

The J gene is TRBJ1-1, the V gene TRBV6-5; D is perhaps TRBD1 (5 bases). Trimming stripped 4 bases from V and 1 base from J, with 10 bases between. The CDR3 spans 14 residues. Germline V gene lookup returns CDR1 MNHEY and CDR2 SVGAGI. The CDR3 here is CASSLGTSNTEAFF. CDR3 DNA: TGTGCCAGCAGTTTGGGGACTTCGAACACTGAAGCTTTCTTT.

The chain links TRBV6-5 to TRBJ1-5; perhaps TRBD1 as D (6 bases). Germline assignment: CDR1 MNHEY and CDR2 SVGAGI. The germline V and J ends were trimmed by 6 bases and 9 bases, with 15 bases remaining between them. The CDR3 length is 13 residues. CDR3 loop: CASSQGRARPQHF. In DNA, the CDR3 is TGTGCCAGCAGCCAGGGGCGCGCCCGGCCCCAGCATTTT.

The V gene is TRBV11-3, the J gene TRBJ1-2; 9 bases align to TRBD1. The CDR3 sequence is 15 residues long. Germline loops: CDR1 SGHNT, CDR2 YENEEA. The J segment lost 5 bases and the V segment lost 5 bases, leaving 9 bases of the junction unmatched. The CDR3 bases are TGTGCCAGCAGCCCCCGACAGGGGGAGCTTTATGGCTACACCTTC. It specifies CASSPRQGELYGYTF.

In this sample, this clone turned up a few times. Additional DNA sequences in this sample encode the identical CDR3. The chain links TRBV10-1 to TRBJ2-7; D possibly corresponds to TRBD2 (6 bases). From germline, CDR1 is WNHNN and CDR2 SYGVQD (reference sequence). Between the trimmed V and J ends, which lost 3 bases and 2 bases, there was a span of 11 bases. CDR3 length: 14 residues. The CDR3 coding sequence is TGCGCCAGCAGTGATACGCGGGGAACCTACGAGCAGTACTTC. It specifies CASSDTRGTYEQYF.

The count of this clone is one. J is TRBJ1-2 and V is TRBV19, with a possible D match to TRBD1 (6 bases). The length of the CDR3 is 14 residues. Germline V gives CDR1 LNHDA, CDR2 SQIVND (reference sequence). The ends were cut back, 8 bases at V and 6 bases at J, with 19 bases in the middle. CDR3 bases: TGTGCCAGTGCATTCCTGGGGACAAGAGATGGCTACACCTTC. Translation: CASAFLGTRDGYTF.

CDR3 protein: CASSPANTDRFQETQYF. The DNA of the CDR3 is TGTGCCAGCAGCCCCGCGAACACAGACAGATTTCAAGAGACCCAGTACTTC. The V gene is TRBV7-3, the J gene TRBJ2-5, with a weak D call TRBD1 (5 bases). The V gene lost 5 bases and the J gene lost 2 bases, with 21 bases spanning the gap. This CDR3 comprises 17 residues. Looked up from germline, CDR1 is SGHTA and CDR2 is FQGTGA.

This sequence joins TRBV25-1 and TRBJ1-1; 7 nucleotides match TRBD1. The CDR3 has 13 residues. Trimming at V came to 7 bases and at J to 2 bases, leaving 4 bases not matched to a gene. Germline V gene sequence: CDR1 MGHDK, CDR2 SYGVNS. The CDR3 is CASIQGVNTEAFF. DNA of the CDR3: TGTGCCAGCATCCAGGGGGTAAACACTGAAGCTTTCTTT.

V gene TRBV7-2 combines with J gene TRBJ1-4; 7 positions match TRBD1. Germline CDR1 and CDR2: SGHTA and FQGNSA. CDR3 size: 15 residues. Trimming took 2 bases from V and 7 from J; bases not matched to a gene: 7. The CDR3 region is CASSLKGAAAEKLFF. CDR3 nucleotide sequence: TGTGCCAGCAGCTTAAAGGGGGCGGCTGCTGAAAAACTGTTTTTT.

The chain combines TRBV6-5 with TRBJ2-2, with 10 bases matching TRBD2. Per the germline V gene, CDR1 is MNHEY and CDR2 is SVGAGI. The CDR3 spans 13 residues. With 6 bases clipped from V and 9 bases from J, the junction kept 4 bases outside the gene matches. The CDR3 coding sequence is TGTGCCAGCAGAATAGCGGGAGGCAGGGAGCTGTTTTTT. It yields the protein CASRIAGGRELFF.

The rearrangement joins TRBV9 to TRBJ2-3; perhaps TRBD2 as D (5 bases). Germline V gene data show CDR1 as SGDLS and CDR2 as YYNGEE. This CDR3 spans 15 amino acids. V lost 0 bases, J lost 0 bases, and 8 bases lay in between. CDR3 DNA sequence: TGTGCCAGCAGCGTAGCTCGGACTAGCACAGATACGCAGTATTTT. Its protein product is CASSVARTSTDTQYF.

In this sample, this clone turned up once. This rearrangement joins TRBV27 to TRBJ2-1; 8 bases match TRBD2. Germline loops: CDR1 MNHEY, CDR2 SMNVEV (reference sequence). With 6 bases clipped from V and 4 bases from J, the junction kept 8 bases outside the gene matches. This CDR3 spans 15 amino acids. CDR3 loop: CASRTSGSLYNEQFF. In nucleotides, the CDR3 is TGTGCCAGCAGAACAAGCGGGAGTTTGTACAATGAGCAGTTCTTC.

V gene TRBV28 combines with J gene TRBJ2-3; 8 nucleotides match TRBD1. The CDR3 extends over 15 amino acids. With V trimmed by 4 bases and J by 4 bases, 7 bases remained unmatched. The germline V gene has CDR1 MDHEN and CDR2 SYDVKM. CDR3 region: CASSSTGEAADTQYF. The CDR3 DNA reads TGTGCCAGCAGTTCGACAGGGGAGGCGGCAGATACGCAGTATTTT.

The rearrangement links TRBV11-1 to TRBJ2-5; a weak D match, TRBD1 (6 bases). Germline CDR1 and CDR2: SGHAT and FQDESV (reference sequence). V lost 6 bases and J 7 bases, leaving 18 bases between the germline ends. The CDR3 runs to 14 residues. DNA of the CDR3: TGTGCCAGCAGGGCGGCAGGGGCGAGTTGGACCCAGTACTTC. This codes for CASRAAGASWTQYF.

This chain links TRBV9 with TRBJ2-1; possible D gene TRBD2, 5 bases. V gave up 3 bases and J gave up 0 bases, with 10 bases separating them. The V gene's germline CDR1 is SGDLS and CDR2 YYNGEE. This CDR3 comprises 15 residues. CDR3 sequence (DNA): TGTGCCAGCAGCGAGGGTACTAGCTCCTACAATGAGCAGTTCTTC. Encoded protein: CASSEGTSSYNEQFF.

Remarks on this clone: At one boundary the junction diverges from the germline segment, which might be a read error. Here the CDR3 reads CASSLQALSYYF. CDR3 nucleotides: TGTGCCAGCAGTTTACAAGCTCTTTCCTACTATTTT. The V call is TRBV28, the J call TRBJ1-5; no definite D call. This CDR3 comprises 12 residues. The germline CDR1 and CDR2 sequences are MDHEN and SYDVKM.

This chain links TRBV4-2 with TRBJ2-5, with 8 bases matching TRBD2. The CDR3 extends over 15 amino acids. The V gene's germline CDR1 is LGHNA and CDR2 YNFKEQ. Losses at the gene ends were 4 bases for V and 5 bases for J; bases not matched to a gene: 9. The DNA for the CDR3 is TGTGCCAGCAGCCCTGAACTCAGCGGGAGTGAGACCCAGTACTTC. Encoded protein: CASSPELSGSETQYF.

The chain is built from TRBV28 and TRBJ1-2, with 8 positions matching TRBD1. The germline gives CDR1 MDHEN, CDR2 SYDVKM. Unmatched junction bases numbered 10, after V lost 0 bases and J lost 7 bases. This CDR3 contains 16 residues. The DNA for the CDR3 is TGTGCCAGCAGTTTATGGAATCCAGGGGGCCGCTTTGGCTACACCTTC. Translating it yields CASSLWNPGGRFGYTF.

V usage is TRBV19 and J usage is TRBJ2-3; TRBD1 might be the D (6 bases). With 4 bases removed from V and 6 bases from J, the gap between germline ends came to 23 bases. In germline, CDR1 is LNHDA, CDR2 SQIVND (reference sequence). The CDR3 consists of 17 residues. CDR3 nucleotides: TGTGCCAGTAGTACCCCAACGACAGGATTAGTGTGGGATACGCAGTATTTT. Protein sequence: CASSTPTTGLVWDTQYF.

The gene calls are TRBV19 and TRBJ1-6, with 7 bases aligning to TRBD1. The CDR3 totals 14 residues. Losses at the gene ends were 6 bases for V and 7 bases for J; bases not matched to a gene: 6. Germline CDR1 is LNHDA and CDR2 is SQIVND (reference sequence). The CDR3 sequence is CASSPGTDNSPLHF. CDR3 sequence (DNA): TGTGCCAGTAGCCCAGGGACAGACAATTCACCCCTCCACTTT.

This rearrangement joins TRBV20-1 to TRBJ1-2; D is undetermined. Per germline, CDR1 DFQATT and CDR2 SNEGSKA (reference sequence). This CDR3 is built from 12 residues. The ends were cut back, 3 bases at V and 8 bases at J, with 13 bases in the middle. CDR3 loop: CSASTGIEGYTF. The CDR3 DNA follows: TGCAGTGCTAGTACGGGGATTGAGGGCTACACCTTC.